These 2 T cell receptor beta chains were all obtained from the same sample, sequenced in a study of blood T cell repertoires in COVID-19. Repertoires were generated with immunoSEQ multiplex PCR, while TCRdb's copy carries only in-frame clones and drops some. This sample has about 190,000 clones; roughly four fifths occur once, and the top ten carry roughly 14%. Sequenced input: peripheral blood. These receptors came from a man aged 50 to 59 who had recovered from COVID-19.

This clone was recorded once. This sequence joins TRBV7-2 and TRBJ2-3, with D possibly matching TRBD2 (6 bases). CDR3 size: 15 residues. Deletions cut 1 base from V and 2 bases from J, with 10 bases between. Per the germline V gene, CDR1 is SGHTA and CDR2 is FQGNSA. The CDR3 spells CASSLDGRPTDTQYF. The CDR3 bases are TGTGCCAGCAGCTTAGACGGGAGACCCACAGATACGCAGTATTTT. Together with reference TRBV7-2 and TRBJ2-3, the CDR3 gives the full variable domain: GAGVSQSPSNKVTEKGKDVELRCDPISGHTALYWYRQSLGQGLEFLIYFQGNSAPDKSGLPSDRFSAERTGGSVSTLTIQRTQQEDSAVYLCASSLDGRPTDTQYFGPGTRLTVL.

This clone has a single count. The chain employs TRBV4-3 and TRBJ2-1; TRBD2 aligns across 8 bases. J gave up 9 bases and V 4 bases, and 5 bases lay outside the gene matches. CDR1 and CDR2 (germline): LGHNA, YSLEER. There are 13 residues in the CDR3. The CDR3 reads CASSRRREGEQFF. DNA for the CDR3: TGCGCCAGCAGCCGACGTCGGGAGGGTGAGCAGTTCTTC.